This TCR beta chain was obtained from a study of Ad26.COV2.S vaccination and SARS-CoV-2 variants. At the level of the study: Intramuscular Ad26.COV2.S doses were given once or twice, 56 days apart.

Treatment indicated: roughly 20 received Ad26.COV2.S at low or high dose, single or two shots; several received placebo; per-sample allocation not given. Vaccine and placebo recipients were sampled on day 63 after the first injection. Expressing Wuhan-strain SARS-CoV-2 spike, an Ad26 vector served as the vaccine. Generated by immunoSEQ multiplex PCR, the TCRdb table keeps only in-frame clones and is missing some. The sample holds hundreds of thousands of clones, roughly nine tenths seen once. This clone was recorded only once. Germline V gene sequence: CDR1 SNHLY, CDR2 FYNNEI. Trimming took 6 bases from V and 5 from J, leaving 14 bases between them. This CDR3 is built from 14 residues.

V gene TRBV2 combines with J gene TRBJ2-1, with a tentative D call TRBD1 (5 bases). This receptor was obtained from a person aged 18-65 years who received the Ad26.COV2.S COVID-19 vaccine or a placebo. Sequencing used peripheral blood, obtained in a trial of Ad26.COV2.S vaccine versus placebo. The DNA for the CDR3 is TGTGCCAGCAGCAGCCAGGGTGCGGACAATGAGCAGTTCTTC. Translation: CASSSQGADNEQFF.